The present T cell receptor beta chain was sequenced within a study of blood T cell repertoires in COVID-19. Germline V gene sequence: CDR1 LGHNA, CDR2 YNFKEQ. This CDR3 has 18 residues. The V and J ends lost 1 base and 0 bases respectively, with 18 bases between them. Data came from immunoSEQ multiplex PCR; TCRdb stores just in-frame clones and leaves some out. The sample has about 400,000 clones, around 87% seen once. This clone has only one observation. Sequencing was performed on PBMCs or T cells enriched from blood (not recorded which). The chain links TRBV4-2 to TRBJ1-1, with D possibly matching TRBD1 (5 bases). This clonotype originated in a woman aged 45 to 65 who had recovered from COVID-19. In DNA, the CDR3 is TGTGCCAGCAGCCAAGGGGCAAGAAGGGGCGCTATGAACACTGAAGCTTTCTTT. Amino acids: CASSQGARRGAMNTEAFF.